The rows below give T cell receptor beta chains drawn from one sample of a study of PD-L1 blockade in urothelial cancer. The repertoire was sequenced with immunoSEQ multiplex PCR; TCRdb's copy has only in-frame clones and lacks some. The sample yields approximately 52,000 clones, roughly 75% seen once. The input for sequencing was PBMCs, taken around atezolizumab (anti-PD-L1) treatment. The receptors were gathered from a man between 70 and 80 years old with urothelial cancer. Each CDR3 is given with its conserved first and last residue. A D gene is named only where the DNA matches it firmly. Clone size appears in some rows only: once, few, many, or a class for an expanded clone.

>TRBD1|-|TRBV10-2|TRBJ1-5
CASSESTGYQPQHF
TGCGCCAGCAGTGAGTCGACAGGGTATCAGCCCCAGCATTTT
>TRBD2|medium-sized|TRBV11-2|TRBJ2-7
CASSRVGAGSAEQYF
TGTGCCAGCAGCCGCGTAGGAGCGGGGTCCGCCGAGCAGTACTTC
>TRBD2|-|TRBV5-6|TRBJ2-1
CASTLAGGPSYNEQFF
TGTGCCAGCACCCTAGCGGGAGGCCCCTCCTACAATGAGCAGTTCTTC
>-|few|TRBV9|TRBJ1-2
CASSTGLYGYTF
TGTGCCAGCAGCACGGGACTTTATGGCTACACCTTC
>-|few|TRBV11-3|TRBJ2-7
CASSLDRWSRGADYEQYF
TGTGCCAGCAGCTTAGATCGGTGGTCCCGTGGGGCCGACTACGAGCAGTACTTC
>-|-|TRBV11-3|TRBJ2-3
CASSLVDGLTDTQYF
TGTGCCAGCAGCTTGGTCGACGGACTCACAGATACGCAGTATTTT
>TRBD1|once|TRBV7-2|TRBJ2-2
CASSPNSQGVTGELFF
TGTGCCAGCAGCCCTAACTCGCAGGGGGTCACCGGGGAGCTGTTTTTT
>-|-|TRBV11-2|TRBJ2-1
CASSFHTAQGRSYNEQFF
TGTGCCAGCAGTTTTCACACCGCACAGGGAAGGTCCTACAATGAGCAGTTCTTC
>-|-|TRBV5-8|TRBJ1-5
CASSLETVNQPQHF
TGTGCCAGCAGCTTGGAGACAGTCAATCAGCCCCAGCATTTT
>-|-|TRBV5-1|TRBJ1-2
CASSLAQGEGYTF
TGCGCCAGCAGCTTGGCACAGGGAGAGGGCTACACCTTC
>TRBD2|-|TRBV27|TRBJ2-1
CASSLSSGRAGEQFF
TGTGCCAGCAGTTTATCTAGCGGGAGGGCCGGTGAGCAGTTCTTC
>-|-|TRBV6-1|TRBJ1-1
CASSEVAGKTEAFF
TGTGCCAGCAGTGAGGTTGCGGGGAAAACTGAAGCTTTCTTT
>TRBD1|-|TRBV5-1|TRBJ1-2
CASSHRRQGKGFDYGYTF
TGCGCCAGCAGCCACAGGCGACAGGGAAAGGGGTTTGACTATGGCTACACCTTC
>-|-|TRBV11-1|TRBJ2-7
CASSSNMGPESYEQYF
TGTGCCAGCAGCTCCAACATGGGGCCTGAATCTTACGAGCAGTACTTC
>TRBD2|-|TRBV12-5|TRBJ2-7
CASGLLRTSGAYEQYF
TGTGCTAGTGGTTTGTTACGGACTAGCGGGGCCTACGAGCAGTACTTC
>-|-|TRBV7-2|TRBJ1-1
CASSTYRAENTEAFF
TGTGCCAGCAGCACCTACAGGGCTGAGAACACTGAAGCTTTCTTT
>-|many|TRBV6-5|TRBJ2-2
CASRSLQVTGELFF
TGTGCCAGCCGATCTCTACAGGTCACCGGGGAGCTGTTTTTT
>-|-|TRBV9|TRBJ1-2
CASSVTYDQFRGGYTF
TGTGCCAGCAGCGTAACGTACGACCAGTTTAGGGGTGGCTACACCTTC
>-|-|TRBV6-5|TRBJ2-7
CASSPAGRGSEQYF
TGTGCCAGCAGTCCCGCAGGGAGGGGGTCCGAGCAGTACTTC
>-|few|TRBV5-8|TRBJ2-2
CASRRRGGTGELFF
TGTGCCAGCAGGCGGCGGGGAGGCACCGGGGAGCTGTTTTTT
>-|-|TRBV7-9|TRBJ1-1
CASSLGLLGAFF
TGTGCCAGCAGCTTAGGACTTTTGGGAGCTTTCTTT
>-|-|TRBV6-5|TRBJ1-6
CASSSTRRGYSPLHF
TGTGCCAGCAGTTCGACTCGGAGGGGATACTCACCCCTCCACTTT
>-|few|TRBV7-3|TRBJ1-2
CASSRQSREVNYGYTF
TGTGCCAGCAGCCGTCAGAGCCGGGAGGTCAACTATGGCTACACCTTC
>-|few|TRBV4-3|TRBJ1-2
CASSQDFYREGAGYTF
TGCGCCAGCAGCCAAGATTTCTACAGGGAAGGTGCAGGCTACACCTTC
>TRBD1|-|TRBV30|TRBJ2-2
CAWSGRDRGNTGELFF
TGTGCCTGGAGTGGCCGGGACAGGGGTAACACCGGGGAGCTGTTTTTT
>-|-|TRBV4-1|TRBJ2-4
CASSQEGLNIQYF
TGCGCCAGCAGCCAAGAAGGACTTAACATTCAGTACTTC
>TRBD2|-|TRBV7-2|TRBJ2-1
CASRAGTSGYNEQFF
TGTGCCAGCAGGGCCGGGACTAGCGGATACAATGAGCAGTTCTTC
>TRBD1|-|TRBV29-1|TRBJ1-2
CSVGGTPGQGPPLRYGYTF
TGCAGCGTTGGGGGGACCCCGGGACAGGGTCCGCCTTTGCGCTATGGCTACACCTTC
>TRBD1|-|TRBV5-1|TRBJ1-1
CASSQLQGALNTEAFF
TGCGCCAGCAGCCAGCTACAGGGGGCCCTGAACACTGAAGCTTTCTTT
>TRBD2|-|TRBV15|TRBJ2-3
CATSRAGRGTDTQYF
TGTGCCACCAGCAGAGCAGGGAGGGGCACAGATACGCAGTATTTT
>-|-|TRBV10-3|TRBJ2-7
CAISDKGDWSEQYF
TGTGCCATCAGTGACAAAGGGGATTGGTCCGAGCAGTACTTC
>TRBD1|-|TRBV2|TRBJ2-5
CASKRTGYQETQYF
TGTGCCAGCAAGAGGACAGGTTACCAAGAGACCCAGTACTTC
>-|-|TRBV28|TRBJ2-4
CASSPQVYKNIQYF
TGTGCCAGCAGCCCACAGGTTTACAAAAACATTCAGTACTTC
>-|few|TRBV4-2|TRBJ2-3
CASSQDPRTLRFFTDTQYF
TGTGCCAGCAGCCAAGATCCACGGACTCTCCGATTCTTCACAGATACGCAGTATTTT
>TRBD2|-|TRBV5-1|TRBJ2-1
CASSSGLADPYNEQFF
TGCGCCAGCAGCTCCGGACTAGCGGACCCCTACAATGAGCAGTTCTTC
>-|once|TRBV7-8|TRBJ2-5
CASSKAQGGETQYF
TGTGCCAGCAGCAAAGCACAGGGAGGGGAGACCCAGTACTTC
>TRBD2|-|TRBV7-9|TRBJ2-3
CASSFASGRGDTQYF
TGTGCCAGCAGCTTTGCTAGCGGGAGGGGGGATACGCAGTATTTT
>TRBD2|-|TRBV2|TRBJ2-7
CASSLAGESYEQYF
TGTGCCAGCAGTCTAGCGGGGGAATCCTACGAGCAGTACTTC
>TRBD2|-|TRBV2|TRBJ2-7
CASRRLAGLGEQYF
TGTGCCAGCAGGCGACTAGCCGGCTTGGGCGAGCAGTACTTC
>-|-|TRBV9|TRBJ2-5
CASTDRLGAETQYF
TGTGCCAGCACCGACCGGCTTGGGGCAGAGACCCAGTACTTC
>-|-|TRBV4-3|TRBJ2-5
CASSQDEAETQYF
TGCGCCAGCAGCCAAGATGAGGCCGAGACCCAGTACTTC
>-|-|TRBV5-1|TRBJ2-7
CASSPLGSSYEQYF
TGCGCCAGCAGCCCACTAGGGAGCTCCTACGAGCAGTACTTC
>-|-|TRBV28|TRBJ1-3
CASSDSTNWGNTIYF
TGTGCCAGCAGTGACTCAACGAACTGGGGAAACACCATATATTTT
>-|few|TRBV28|TRBJ1-5
CASSPRGNNQPQHF
TGTGCCAGCAGTCCCAGGGGAAACAATCAGCCCCAGCATTTT
>TRBD1|-|TRBV4-2|TRBJ1-4
CASSPRQGVNEKLFF
TGTGCCAGCAGCCCCCGACAGGGGGTTAATGAAAAACTGTTTTTT
>TRBD2|-|TRBV19|TRBJ2-1
CASSLAGGPGEQFF
TGTGCCAGTAGTCTAGCGGGGGGGCCAGGTGAGCAGTTCTTC
>TRBD2|-|TRBV11-3|TRBJ2-3
CASSKPRSGRITDTQYF
TGTGCCAGCAGCAAACCTCGGAGCGGGAGGATCACAGATACGCAGTATTTT
>TRBD1|-|TRBV7-2|TRBJ1-2
CASSPRTGGAYGYTF
TGTGCCAGCAGCCCCCGGACAGGGGGGGCCTATGGCTACACCTTC
>TRBD1|-|TRBV28|TRBJ2-7
CASSMTGGGYEQYF
TGTGCCAGCAGCATGACAGGGGGCGGCTACGAGCAGTACTTC
>-|-|TRBV4-2|TRBJ2-5
CASSQDRRVQETQYF
TGTGCCAGCAGCCAAGATAGGAGGGTTCAAGAGACCCAGTACTTC
>-|-|TRBV11-3|TRBJ2-2
CASSSYTGELFF
TGTGCCAGCAGCTCCTATACCGGGGAGCTGTTTTTT
>TRBD1|-|TRBV29-1|TRBJ2-7
CSVSLLERQGPYEQYF
TGCAGCGTGTCACTTTTGGAGAGACAGGGGCCCTACGAGCAGTACTTC
>-|-|TRBV7-2|TRBJ2-2
CASSLATPTRVDTGELFF
TGTGCCAGCAGCTTAGCCACCCCCACTAGGGTCGACACCGGGGAGCTGTTTTTT